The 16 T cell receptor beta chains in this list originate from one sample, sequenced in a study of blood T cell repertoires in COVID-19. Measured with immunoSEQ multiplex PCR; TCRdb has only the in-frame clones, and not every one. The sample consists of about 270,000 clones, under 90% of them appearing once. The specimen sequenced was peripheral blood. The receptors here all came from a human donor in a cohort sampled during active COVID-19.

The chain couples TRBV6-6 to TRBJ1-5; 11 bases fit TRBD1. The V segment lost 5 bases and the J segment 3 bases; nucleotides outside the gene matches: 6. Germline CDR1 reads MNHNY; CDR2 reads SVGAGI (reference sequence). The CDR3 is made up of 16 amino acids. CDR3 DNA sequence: TGTGCCAGCAGTCCCCGGACAGGGGGCCCCAATCAGCCCCAGCATTTT. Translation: CASSPRTGGPNQPQHF.

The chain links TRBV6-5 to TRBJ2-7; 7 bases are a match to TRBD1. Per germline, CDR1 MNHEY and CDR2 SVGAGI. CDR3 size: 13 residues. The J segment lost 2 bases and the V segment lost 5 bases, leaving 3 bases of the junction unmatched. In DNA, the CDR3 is TGTGCCAGCAGTAACAGGGGAACCTACGAGCAGTACTTC. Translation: CASSNRGTYEQYF.

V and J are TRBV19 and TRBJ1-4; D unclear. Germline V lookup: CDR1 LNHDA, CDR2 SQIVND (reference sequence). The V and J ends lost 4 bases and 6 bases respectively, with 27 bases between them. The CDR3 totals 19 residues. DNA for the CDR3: TGTGCCAGTAGTACCCTCCTCTTTATGCGGACTAAGAAAGATGAAAAACTGTTTTTT. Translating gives CASSTLLFMRTKKDEKLFF.

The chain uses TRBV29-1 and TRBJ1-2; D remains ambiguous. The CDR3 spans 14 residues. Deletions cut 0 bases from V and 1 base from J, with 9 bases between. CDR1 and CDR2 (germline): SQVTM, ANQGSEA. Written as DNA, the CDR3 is TGCAGCGTTGAAGATCGTAATAATAACTATGGCTACACCTTC. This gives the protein CSVEDRNNNYGYTF.

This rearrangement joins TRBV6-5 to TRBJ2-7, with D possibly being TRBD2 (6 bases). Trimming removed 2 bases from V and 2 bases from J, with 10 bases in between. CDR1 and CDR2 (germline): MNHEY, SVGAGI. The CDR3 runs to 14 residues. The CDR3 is CASSYGGRAYEQYF. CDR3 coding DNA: TGTGCCAGCAGTTACGGGGGGAGAGCCTACGAGCAGTACTTC.

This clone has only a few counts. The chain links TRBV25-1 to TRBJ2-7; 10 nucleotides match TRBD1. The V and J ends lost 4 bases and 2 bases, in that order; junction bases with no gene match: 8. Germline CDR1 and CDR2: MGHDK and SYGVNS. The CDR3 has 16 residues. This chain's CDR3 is CASSVNPGQGPYEQYF. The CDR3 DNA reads TGTGCCAGCAGTGTCAATCCGGGACAGGGGCCCTACGAGCAGTACTTC.

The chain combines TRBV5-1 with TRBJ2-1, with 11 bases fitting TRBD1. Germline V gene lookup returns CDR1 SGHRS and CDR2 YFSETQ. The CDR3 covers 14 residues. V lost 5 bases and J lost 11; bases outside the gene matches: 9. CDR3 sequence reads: CASRSGTGGKKQFF. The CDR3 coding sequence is TGCGCCAGCAGGTCCGGGACAGGGGGAAAGAAGCAGTTCTTC.

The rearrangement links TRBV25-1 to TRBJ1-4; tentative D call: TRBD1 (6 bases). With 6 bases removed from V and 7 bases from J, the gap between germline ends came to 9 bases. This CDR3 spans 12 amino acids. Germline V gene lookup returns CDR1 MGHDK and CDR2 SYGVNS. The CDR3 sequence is CASRGAGEKLFF. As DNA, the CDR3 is TGTGCCAGCAGGGGGGCCGGTGAAAAACTGTTTTTT.

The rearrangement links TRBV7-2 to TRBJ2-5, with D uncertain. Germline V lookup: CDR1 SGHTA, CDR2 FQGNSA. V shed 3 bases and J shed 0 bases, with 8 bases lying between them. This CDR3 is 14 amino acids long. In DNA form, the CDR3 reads TGTGCCAGCAGCTTTGAGGTTAACCAAGAGACCCAGTACTTC. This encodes CASSFEVNQETQYF.

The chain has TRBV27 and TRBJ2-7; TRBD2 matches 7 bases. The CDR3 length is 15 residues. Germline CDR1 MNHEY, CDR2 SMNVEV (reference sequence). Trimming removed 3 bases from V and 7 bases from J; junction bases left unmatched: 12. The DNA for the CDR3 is TGTGCCAGCAGTTTCCCAAGGGGAGGGAGGGTTGAGCAGTACTTC. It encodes CASSFPRGGRVEQYF.

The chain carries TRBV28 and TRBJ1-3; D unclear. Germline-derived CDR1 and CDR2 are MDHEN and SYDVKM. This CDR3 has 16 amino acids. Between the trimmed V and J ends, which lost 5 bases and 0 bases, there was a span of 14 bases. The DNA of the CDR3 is TGTGCCAGCAGTCGTAAGGCGGCCAGCTCTGGAAACACCATATATTTT. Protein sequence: CASSRKAASSGNTIYF.

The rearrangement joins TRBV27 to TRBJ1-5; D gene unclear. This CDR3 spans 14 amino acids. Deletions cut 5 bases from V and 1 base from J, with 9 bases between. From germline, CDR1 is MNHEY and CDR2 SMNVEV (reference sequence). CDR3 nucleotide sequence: TGTGCCAGCAGTCCCGAGAAAAGCAATCAGCCCCAGCATTTT. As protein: CASSPEKSNQPQHF.

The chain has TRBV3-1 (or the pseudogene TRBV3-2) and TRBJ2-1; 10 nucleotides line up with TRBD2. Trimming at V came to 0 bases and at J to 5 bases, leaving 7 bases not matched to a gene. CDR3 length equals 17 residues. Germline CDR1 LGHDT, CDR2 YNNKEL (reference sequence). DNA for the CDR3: TGTGCCAGCAGCCAAGAGCCCACTAGCGGGACGCACAATGAGCAGTTCTTC. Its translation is CASSQEPTSGTHNEQFF.

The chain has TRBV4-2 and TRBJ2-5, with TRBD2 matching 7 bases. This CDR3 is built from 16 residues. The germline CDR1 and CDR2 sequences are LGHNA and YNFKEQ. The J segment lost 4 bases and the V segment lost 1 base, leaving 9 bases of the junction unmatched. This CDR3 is CASSQGEGGSSETQYF. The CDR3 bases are TGTGCCAGCAGCCAAGGGGAAGGCGGGAGTTCAGAGACCCAGTACTTC.

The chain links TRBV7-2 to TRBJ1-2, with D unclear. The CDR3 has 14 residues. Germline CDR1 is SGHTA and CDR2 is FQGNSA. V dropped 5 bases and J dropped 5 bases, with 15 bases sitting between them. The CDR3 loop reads CASSPQSGGYGYTF. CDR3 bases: TGTGCCAGCAGCCCACAAAGCGGCGGGTATGGCTACACCTTC.

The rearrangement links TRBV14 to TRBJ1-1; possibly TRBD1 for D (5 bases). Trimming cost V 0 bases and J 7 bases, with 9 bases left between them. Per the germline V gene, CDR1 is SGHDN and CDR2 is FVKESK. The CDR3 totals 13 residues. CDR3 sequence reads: CASSQDRGFEAFF. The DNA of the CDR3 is TGTGCCAGCAGCCAAGATAGGGGTTTTGAAGCTTTCTTT.